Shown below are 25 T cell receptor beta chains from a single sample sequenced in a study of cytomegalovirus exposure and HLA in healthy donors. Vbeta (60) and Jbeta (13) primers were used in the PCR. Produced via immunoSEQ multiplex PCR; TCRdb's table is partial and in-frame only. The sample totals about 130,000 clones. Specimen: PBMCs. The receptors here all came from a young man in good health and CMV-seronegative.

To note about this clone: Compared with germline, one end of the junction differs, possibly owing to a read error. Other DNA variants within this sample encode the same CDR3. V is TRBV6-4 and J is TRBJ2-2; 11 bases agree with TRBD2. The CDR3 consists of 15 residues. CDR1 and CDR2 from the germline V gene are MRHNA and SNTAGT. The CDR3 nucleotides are TGCGCCAGCAGTGAACTAGCGGGGGACACCGGGGAGCTGTTTTTT. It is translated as CASSELAGDTGELFF.

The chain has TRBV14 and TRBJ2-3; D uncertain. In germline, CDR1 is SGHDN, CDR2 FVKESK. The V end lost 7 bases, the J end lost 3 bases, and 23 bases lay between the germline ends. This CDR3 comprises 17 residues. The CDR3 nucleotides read TGTGCCAGCAAACCATCGCGTACTAAGAAAGCAACAGATACGCAGTATTTT. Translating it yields CASKPSRTKKATDTQYF.

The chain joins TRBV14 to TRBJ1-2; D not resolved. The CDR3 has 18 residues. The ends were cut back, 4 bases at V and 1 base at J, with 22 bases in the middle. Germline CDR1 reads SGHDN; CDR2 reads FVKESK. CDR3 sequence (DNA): TGTGCCAGCAGCCTCCACAACATCGCGGGCAGAGATAACTATGGCTACACCTTC. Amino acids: CASSLHNIAGRDNYGYTF. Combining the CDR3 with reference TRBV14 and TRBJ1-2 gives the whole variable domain EAGVTQFPSHSVIEKGQTVTLRCDPISGHDNLYWYRRVMGKEIKFLLHFVKESKQDESGMPNNRFLAERTGGTYSTLKVQPAELEDSGVYFCASSLHNIAGRDNYGYTFGSGTRLTVV.

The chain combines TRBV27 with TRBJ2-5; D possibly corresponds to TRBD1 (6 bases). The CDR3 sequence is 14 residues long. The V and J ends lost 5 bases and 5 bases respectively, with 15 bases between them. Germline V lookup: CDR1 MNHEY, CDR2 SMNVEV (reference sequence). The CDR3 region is CASSGTTGLETQYF. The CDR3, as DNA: TGTGCCAGCAGTGGAACGACAGGCCTCGAGACCCAGTACTTC.

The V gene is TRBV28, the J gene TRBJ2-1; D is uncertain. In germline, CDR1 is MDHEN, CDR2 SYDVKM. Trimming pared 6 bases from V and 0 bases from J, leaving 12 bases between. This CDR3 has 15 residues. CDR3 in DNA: TGTGCCAGCAGCCCCTCACTAAGCTCCTACAATGAGCAGTTCTTC. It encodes CASSPSLSSYNEQFF.

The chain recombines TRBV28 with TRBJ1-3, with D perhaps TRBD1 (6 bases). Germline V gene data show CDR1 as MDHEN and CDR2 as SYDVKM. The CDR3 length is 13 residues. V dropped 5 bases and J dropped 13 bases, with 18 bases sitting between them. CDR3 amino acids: CASSPSSGVGIYF. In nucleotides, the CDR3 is TGTGCCAGCAGTCCCTCATCAGGGGTTGGGATATATTTT.

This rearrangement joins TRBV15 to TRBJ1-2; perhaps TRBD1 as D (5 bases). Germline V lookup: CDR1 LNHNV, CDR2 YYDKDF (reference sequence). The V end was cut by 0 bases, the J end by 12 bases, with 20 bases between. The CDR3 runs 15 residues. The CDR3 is CATSRDWRGFKEDTF. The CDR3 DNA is TGTGCCACCAGCAGAGATTGGCGGGGGTTCAAGGAGGACACCTTC.

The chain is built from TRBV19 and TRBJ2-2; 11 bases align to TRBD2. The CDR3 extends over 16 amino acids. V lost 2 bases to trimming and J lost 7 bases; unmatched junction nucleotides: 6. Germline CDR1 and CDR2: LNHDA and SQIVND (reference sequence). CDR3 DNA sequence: TGTGCCAGTAGTATAAGTACTAGCGGGAGTGGCGGGGAGCTGTTTTTT. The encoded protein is CASSISTSGSGGELFF.

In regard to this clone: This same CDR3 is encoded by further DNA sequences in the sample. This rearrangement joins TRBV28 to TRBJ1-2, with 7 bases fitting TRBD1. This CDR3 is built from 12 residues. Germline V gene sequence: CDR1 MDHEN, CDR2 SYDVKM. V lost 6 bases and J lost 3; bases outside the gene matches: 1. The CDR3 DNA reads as TGTGCCAGCAGACAGGGGTACTATGGCTACACCTTC. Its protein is CASRQGYYGYTF.

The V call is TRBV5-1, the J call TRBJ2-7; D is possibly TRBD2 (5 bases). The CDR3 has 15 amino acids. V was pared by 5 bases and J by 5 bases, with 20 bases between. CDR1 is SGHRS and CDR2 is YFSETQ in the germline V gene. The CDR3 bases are TGCGCCAGCAGTTTCCTCTGGGCAGAGGGCAACGAGCAGTACTTC. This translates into CASSFLWAEGNEQYF.

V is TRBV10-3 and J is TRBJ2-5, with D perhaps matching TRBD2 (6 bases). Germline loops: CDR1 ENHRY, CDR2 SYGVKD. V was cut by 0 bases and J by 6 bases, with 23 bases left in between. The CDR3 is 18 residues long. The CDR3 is CAISESMMGLGPTKTQYF. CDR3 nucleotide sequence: TGTGCCATCAGTGAGTCGATGATGGGACTGGGACCTACGAAGACCCAGTACTTC.

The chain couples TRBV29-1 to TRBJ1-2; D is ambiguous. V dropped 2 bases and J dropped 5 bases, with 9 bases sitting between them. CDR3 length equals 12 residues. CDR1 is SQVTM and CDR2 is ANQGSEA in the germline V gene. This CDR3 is CSVETAPYGYTF. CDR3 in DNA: TGCAGCGTTGAAACAGCCCCTTATGGCTACACCTTC.

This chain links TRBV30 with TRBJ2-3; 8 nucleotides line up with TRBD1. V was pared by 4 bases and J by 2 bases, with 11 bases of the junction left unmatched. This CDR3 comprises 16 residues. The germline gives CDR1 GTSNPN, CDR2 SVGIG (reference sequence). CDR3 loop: CAWTIRDRPLTDTQYF. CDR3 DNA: TGTGCCTGGACCATCCGGGACAGGCCCCTCACAGATACGCAGTATTTT.

Written as DNA, the CDR3 is TGTGCCAGCAGAAACGGGGGGGGCAATGAGCAGTTCTTC. It translates to CASRNGGGNEQFF. This chain joins TRBV6-5 and TRBJ2-1; TRBD2 agrees at 8 bases. Trimming cost V 6 bases and J 6 bases; bases outside gene matches: 4. Germline V gives CDR1 MNHEY, CDR2 SVGAGI. The CDR3 extends over 13 amino acids.

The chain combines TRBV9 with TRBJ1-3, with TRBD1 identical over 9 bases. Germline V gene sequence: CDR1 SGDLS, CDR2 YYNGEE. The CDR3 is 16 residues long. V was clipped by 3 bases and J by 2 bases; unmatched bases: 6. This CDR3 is CASSDPRDRAGNTIYF. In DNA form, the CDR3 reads TGTGCCAGCAGCGACCCGCGGGACAGGGCTGGAAACACCATATATTTT.

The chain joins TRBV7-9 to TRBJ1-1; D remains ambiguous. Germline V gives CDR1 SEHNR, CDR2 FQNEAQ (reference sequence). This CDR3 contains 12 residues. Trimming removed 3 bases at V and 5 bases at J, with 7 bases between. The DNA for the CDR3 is TGTGCCAGCAGCTTTCCGGGGACTGAAGCTTTCTTT. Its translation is CASSFPGTEAFF.

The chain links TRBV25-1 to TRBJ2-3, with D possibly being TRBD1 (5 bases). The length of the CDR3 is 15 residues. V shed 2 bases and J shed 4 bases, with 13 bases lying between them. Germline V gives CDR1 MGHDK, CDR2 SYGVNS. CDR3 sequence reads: CASSEIGRQSDTQYF. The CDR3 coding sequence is TGTGCCAGCAGTGAAATTGGTCGACAGTCAGATACGCAGTATTTT.

CDR3 sequence (DNA): TGTGCCAGCAGCCAATTCCTCAGGGAAAATGAGCAGTTCTTC. Translated: CASSQFLRENEQFF. V is TRBV5-4 and J is TRBJ2-1, with TRBD1 as a possible D gene (5 bases). Trimming removed 4 bases at V and 7 bases at J, with 15 bases between. CDR1 is SGHNT, CDR2 YYREEE, per germline (reference sequence). The CDR3 extends over 14 amino acids. The whole variable domain, filled in from reference TRBV5-4 and TRBJ2-1, reads ETGVTQSPTHLIKTRGQQVTLRCSSQSGHNTVSWYQQALGQGPQFIFQYYREEENGRGNFPPRFSGLQFPNYSSELNVNALELDDSALYLCASSQFLRENEQFFGPGTRLTVL.

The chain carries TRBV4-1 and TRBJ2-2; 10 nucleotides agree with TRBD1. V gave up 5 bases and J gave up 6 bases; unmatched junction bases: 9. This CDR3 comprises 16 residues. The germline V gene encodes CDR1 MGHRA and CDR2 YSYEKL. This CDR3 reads CASSLGQGYNSGELFF. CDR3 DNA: TGCGCCAGCAGCTTGGGACAGGGGTACAATTCCGGGGAGCTGTTTTTT.

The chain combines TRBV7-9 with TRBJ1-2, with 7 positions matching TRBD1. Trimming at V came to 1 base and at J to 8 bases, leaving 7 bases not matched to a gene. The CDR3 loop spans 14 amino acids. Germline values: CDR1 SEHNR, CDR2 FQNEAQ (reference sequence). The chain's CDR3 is CASSLVSGGKGYTF. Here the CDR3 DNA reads TGTGCCAGCAGCTTAGTTTCAGGGGGAAAGGGCTACACCTTC.

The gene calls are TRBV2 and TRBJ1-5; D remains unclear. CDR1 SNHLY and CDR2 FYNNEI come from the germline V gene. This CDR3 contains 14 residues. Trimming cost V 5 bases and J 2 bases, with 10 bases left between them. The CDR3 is CASSTSKGNQPQHF. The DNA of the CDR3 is TGTGCCAGCAGTACCAGTAAAGGCAATCAGCCCCAGCATTTT.

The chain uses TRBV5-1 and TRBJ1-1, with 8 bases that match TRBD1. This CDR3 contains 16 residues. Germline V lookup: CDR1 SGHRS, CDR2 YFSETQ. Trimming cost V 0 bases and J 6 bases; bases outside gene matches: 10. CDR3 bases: TGCGCCAGCAGCTTGGCCCTTCTGACAGGGGTCTCTGAAGCTTTCTTT. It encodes CASSLALLTGVSEAFF. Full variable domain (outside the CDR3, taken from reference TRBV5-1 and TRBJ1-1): KAGVTQTPRYLIKTRGQQVTLSCSPISGHRSVSWYQQTPGQGLQFLFEYFSETQRNKGNFPGRFSGRQFSNSRSEMNVSTLELGDSALYLCASSLALLTGVSEAFFGQGTRLTVV.

Here the CDR3 DNA reads TGTGCCAGCAGCGTAAATTCCAGGGTGGAGACCCAGTACTTC. This gives the protein CASSVNSRVETQYF. V gene TRBV9 combines with J gene TRBJ2-5; D might be TRBD1 (5 bases). This CDR3 comprises 14 residues. Trimming removed 1 base at V and 5 bases at J, with 12 bases between. Germline CDR1 SGDLS, CDR2 YYNGEE.

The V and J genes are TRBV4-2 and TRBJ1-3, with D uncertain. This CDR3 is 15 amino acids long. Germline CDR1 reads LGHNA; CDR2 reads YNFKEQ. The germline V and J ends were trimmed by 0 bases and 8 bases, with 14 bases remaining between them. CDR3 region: CASSQDLRGAYTIYF. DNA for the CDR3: TGTGCCAGCAGCCAAGATCTCCGGGGAGCTTACACCATATATTTT.

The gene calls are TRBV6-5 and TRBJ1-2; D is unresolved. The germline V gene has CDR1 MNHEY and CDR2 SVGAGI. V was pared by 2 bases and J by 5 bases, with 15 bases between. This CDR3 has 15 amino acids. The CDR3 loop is CASSYVEGTRYGYTF. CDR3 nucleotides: TGTGCCAGCAGTTACGTCGAGGGAACTAGATATGGCTACACCTTC.